This TCR beta chain is drawn from a study of blood T cells in healthy people across ages. A J-beta primer mix and a sample-barcoded 5' primer were used in a second PCR of about 6 to 12 cycles. MiXCR, run by TCRdb on the 5' RACE reads, gives a single entry per CDR3 protein. This table has fewer than 950,000 distinct CDR3 sequences, 53% appearing once. V was pared by 3 bases and J by 1 base, with 8 bases between. Germline loops: CDR1 SQVTM, CDR2 ANQGSEA. The CDR3 spans 13 residues. This clonotype was observed a few times. Source material: blood. The V call is TRBV29-1, the J call TRBJ2-3, with D perhaps being TRBD1 or TRBD2 (5 bases each). This TCR was recovered from a man older than 75 in good health. The CDR3 here is CSVDRDRTDTQYF. In DNA form, the CDR3 reads TGCAGCGTTGATCGGGACCGCACAGATACGCAGTATTTT.